The rows below give T cell receptor beta chains drawn from one sample of a study of post-analysis software for immune sequencing data. TCRdb re-analysed the PCR reads in MiXCR, keeping a single row per CDR3 protein. The table has about 770,000 distinct CDR3 sequences, 40% to 55% seen once. The sample was blood. These receptors were obtained from a girl between 5 and 17 years old with multiple sclerosis. Each CDR3 is given with its conserved first and last residue. The D gene is left open where the match is weak. Not every row has a clone size; where given, it reads once, few, many or a size class.

>.|TRBJ2-2|TRBV20-1|.|15
CSARVGGQITGELFF
TGCAGTGCTAGAGTAGGAGGACAGATAACCGGGGAGCTGTTTTTT
>TRBD1|TRBJ2-1|TRBV27|.|15
CASSLQGWPADEQFF
TGTGCCAGCAGTCTACAGGGGTGGCCGGCCGATGAGCAGTTCTTC
>.|TRBJ2-5|TRBV6-5|few|16
CATQLTPAGLQETQYF
TGTGCCACCCAACTAACTCCTGCGGGATTACAAGAGACCCAGTACTTC
>.|TRBJ2-3|TRBV5-4|.|15
CASSLDGADADTQYF
TGTGCCAGCAGCTTGGACGGAGCGGATGCAGATACGCAGTATTTT
>.|TRBJ1-1|TRBV11-2|.|17
CASSPSRPNIMNTEAFF
TGTGCCAGCAGCCCGAGCCGCCCCAACATCATGAACACTGAAGCTTTCTTT
>TRBD2|TRBJ2-1|TRBV3-1|few|16
CASSQWTSGIFNEQFF
TGTGCCAGCAGCCAATGGACTAGCGGGATCTTCAATGAGCAGTTCTTC
>.|TRBJ1-6|TRBV7-9|.|14
CASSLGNLGSPLHF
TGTGCCAGCAGCTTGGGGAACCTCGGTTCACCCCTCCACTTT
>.|TRBJ1-4|TRBV12-3/TRBV12-4|.|15
CASSLGTLRNEKLFF
TGTGCCAGCAGTTTAGGTACCCTCCGGAATGAAAAACTGTTTTTT
>.|TRBJ1-4|TRBV7-9|.|14
CALGGGETNEKLFF
TGTGCCCTGGGCGGGGGCGAAACTAATGAAAAACTGTTTTTT
>TRBD1|TRBJ1-1|TRBV7-9|.|13
CASSFQGGVEAFF
TGTGCCAGCAGCTTTCAGGGGGGTGTGGAAGCTTTCTTT
>.|TRBJ2-5|TRBV20-1|.|17
CSARVESRSYRGETQYF
TGCAGTGCTAGAGTTGAGTCTAGGTCCTACCGGGGGGAGACCCAGTACTTC
>TRBD2|TRBJ2-3|TRBV20-1|few|19
CSAGGRGSGRAPSTDTQYF
TGCAGTGCTGGAGGAAGGGGTAGCGGGAGGGCCCCCAGCACAGATACGCAGTATTTT
>TRBD2|TRBJ2-3|TRBV29-1|.|14
CSARTREYTDTQYF
TGCAGCGCCAGGACTAGAGAATATACAGATACGCAGTATTTT
>.|TRBJ1-2|TRBV4-3|.|16
CASSQEGGAQDYGYTF
TGCGCTAGCAGCCAAGAGGGGGGGGCCCAGGACTATGGCTACACCTTC
>TRBD1|TRBJ1-2|TRBV7-3|once|12
CARRTGRGGYTF
TGTGCCAGGCGGACAGGGAGAGGAGGCTACACCTTC
>TRBD2|TRBJ2-1|TRBV30|few|13
CAWSRGRADEQFF
TGTGCCTGGAGTCGCGGGAGGGCCGATGAGCAGTTCTTC
>TRBD2|TRBJ2-7|TRBV20-1|few|15
CSARPMTSGRGEQYF
TGCAGTGCTAGACCAATGACTAGCGGGAGGGGCGAGCAGTACTTC
>.|TRBJ1-2|TRBV11-2|.|15
CASSLPGVEVYGYTF
TGTGCCAGCAGCTTACCCGGAGTGGAGGTTTATGGCTACACCTTC
>TRBD2|TRBJ2-1|TRBV6-1|.|14
CASSPGLAGVGQFF
TGTGCCAGCAGTCCCGGACTAGCGGGGGTGGGGCAGTTCTTC
>.|TRBJ2-1|TRBV7-9|few|16
CASNFPPSGRYNEQFF
TGTGCCAGCAACTTTCCCCCTTCAGGGAGATACAATGAGCAGTTCTTC
>.|TRBJ1-1|TRBV20-1|.|14
CSASGRGAVTEAFF
TGCAGTGCTAGCGGACGGGGGGCTGTCACTGAAGCTTTCTTT
>.|TRBJ2-5|TRBV27|.|16
CASSFGAGASKETQYF
TGTGCCAGCAGTTTTGGGGCAGGGGCGTCCAAAGAGACCCAGTACTTC
>TRBD2|TRBJ2-3|TRBV27|.|16
CASSLGGGVQADTQYF
TGTGCCAGCAGTTTAGGCGGGGGGGTCCAGGCAGATACGCAGTATTTT
>.|TRBJ1-2|TRBV5-1|few|16
CASSLGPDRDLYGYTF
TGCGCCAGCAGCTTGGGGCCAGACCGAGACCTCTATGGCTACACCTTC
>.|TRBJ2-3|TRBV29-1|.|17
CSVEDEYWGSGTDTQYF
TGCAGCGTTGAAGATGAATATTGGGGTTCCGGCACAGATACGCAGTATTTT
>TRBD2|TRBJ2-1|TRBV28|few|16
CASRPHRSGGHNEQFF
TGTGCCAGCAGACCTCATCGTTCGGGGGGGCACAATGAGCAGTTCTTC
>TRBD2|TRBJ2-7|TRBV27|many|15
CASSLVAGGPYEQYF
TGTGCCAGCAGCTTAGTAGCGGGAGGGCCCTACGAGCAGTACTTC
>.|TRBJ2-7|TRBV7-6|few|14
CASSLFAGSYEQYF
TGTGCCAGCAGCTTATTTGCGGGGTCCTACGAGCAGTACTTC
>.|TRBJ1-1|TRBV6-5|few|14
CASTRDSDGTEAFF
TGTGCCAGCACCCGCGACTCGGACGGCACTGAAGCTTTCTTT
>.|TRBJ2-7|TRBV18|.|14
CASSPIDRTYEQYF
TGTGCCAGCTCACCAATTGACAGGACCTACGAGCAGTACTTC
>TRBD2|TRBJ2-7|TRBV6-2/TRBV6-3|.|15
CASSRRTSGSHEQYF
TGTGCCAGCAGTCGCCGGACTAGCGGGAGCCACGAGCAGTACTTC
>TRBD2|TRBJ2-3|TRBV6-4|few|15
CASSEASGSTDTQYF
TGTGCCAGCAGTGAAGCTAGCGGGAGCACAGATACGCAGTATTTT
>.|TRBJ1-6|TRBV10-3|.|11
CASGEDSPLHF
TGTGCCTCGGGTGAAGATTCACCCCTCCACTTT
>.|TRBJ2-5|TRBV20-1|.|17
CSARGVPGQKGGETQYF
TGCAGTGCTAGAGGGGTCCCTGGACAGAAGGGTGGGGAGACCCAGTACTTC
>.|TRBJ2-1|TRBV24-1|.|15
CATSDLGDLYNEQFF
TGTGCCACCAGTGATTTGGGGGACCTTTACAATGAGCAGTTCTTC
>TRBD2|TRBJ2-7|TRBV5-1|.|13
CASSRGLSNEQYF
TGCGCCAGCAGCAGGGGACTATCGAACGAGCAGTACTTC
>.|TRBJ1-5|TRBV5-5|once|15
CASSPQGSVDQPQHF
TGTGCCAGCAGCCCCCAAGGGAGCGTTGATCAGCCCCAGCATTTT
>TRBD2|TRBJ2-7|TRBV29-1|few|13
CSVMTSGSTEQYF
TGCAGCGTGATGACTAGCGGGAGCACCGAGCAGTACTTC
>.|TRBJ2-5|TRBV4-2|.|15
CASSQEFQAGETQYF
TGTGCCAGCAGCCAAGAGTTCCAGGCAGGGGAGACCCAGTACTTC
>.|TRBJ2-5|TRBV4-1|few|15
CASSHPGQLVETQYF
TGCGCCAGCAGCCACCCCGGACAGTTAGTGGAGACCCAGTACTTC
>TRBD1|TRBJ2-7|TRBV20-1|few|15
CSARSGTGSSYEQYF
TGCAGTGCTCGATCCGGGACAGGGAGCTCCTACGAGCAGTACTTC
>TRBD1|TRBJ1-1|TRBV27|many|14
CASSLRTGWTEAFF
TGTGCCAGCAGTTTAAGGACAGGGTGGACTGAAGCTTTCTTT
>.|TRBJ2-5|TRBV4-2|.|16
CASSQAQQGSQETQYF
TGTGCCAGCAGCCAAGCTCAACAGGGATCTCAAGAGACCCAGTACTTC
>.|TRBJ1-2|TRBV4-1|once|15
CASSQGETGLYGYTF
TGCGCCAGCAGCCAGGGTGAGACGGGGCTTTACGGCTACACCTTC
>TRBD2|TRBJ2-5|TRBV6-5|.|17
CASSYSTSGRSSETQYF
TGTGCCAGCAGTTACTCGACTAGCGGGAGATCCTCCGAGACCCAGTACTTC